Listed below are T cell receptor beta chains from one sample, sequenced in a study of cytomegalovirus exposure and HLA in healthy donors. Assay used: immunoSEQ multiplex PCR; TCRdb lists only in-frame clones, some missing. The sample consists of 160,000 or so clones, approximately 86% of them appearing once. Sequenced input: PBMCs. Receptors were obtained from a man aged 18 to 29 in good health and CMV-seropositive. CDR3s include the opening cysteine and the closing phenylalanine or tryptophan. The D gene is left open where the match is weak. A clone size is listed for some rows: how often the clone was seen (once, few, many), or a class if it is expanded.

clone_size	d_call	v_call	j_call	cdr3_aa	cdr3_nt
-	TRBD2	TRBV9	TRBJ2-5	CASSASGGQETQYF	TGTGCCAGCAGCGCTAGCGGGGGCCAAGAGACCCAGTACTTC
-	TRBD2	TRBV4-2	TRBJ2-3	CASSQSRGDTDTQYF	TGTGCCAGCAGCCAATCACGGGGGGACACAGATACGCAGTATTTT
-	-	TRBV19	TRBJ1-5	CASSVDAGQPQHF	TGTGCCAGTAGTGTGGATGCGGGTCAGCCCCAGCATTTT
-	TRBD1	TRBV5-1	TRBJ1-2	CASSLVAGGDGYTF	TGCGCCAGCAGCTTGGTGGCAGGGGGCGATGGCTACACCTTC
once	-	TRBV19	TRBJ1-1	CASSRSTGNTEAFF	TGTGCCAGTTCCCGATCGACAGGGAACACTGAAGCTTTCTTT
-	TRBD1	TRBV6-1	TRBJ1-5	CASSAPTGGNQPQHF	TGTGCCAGCAGTGCCCCTACAGGGGGCAATCAGCCCCAGCATTTT
-	-	TRBV7-7	TRBJ2-7	CASSSRAGYEQYF	TGTGCTAGCAGCTCCAGGGCGGGATACGAGCAGTACTTC
once	-	TRBV7-2	TRBJ1-2	CASSLAPAYREANYGYTF	TGTGCCAGCAGCTTAGCGCCCGCCTACAGGGAAGCTAACTATGGCTACACCTTC
-	TRBD1	TRBV27	TRBJ1-1	CASGTGTEAFF	TGTGCCAGCGGGACAGGCACTGAAGCTTTCTTT
-	-	TRBV2	TRBJ2-7	CASSGSSYEQYF	TGTGCCAGCAGTGGGAGCTCCTACGAGCAGTACTTC
-	-	TRBV4-2	TRBJ1-1	CASSQVQAEAFF	TGTGCCAGCAGCCAAGTCCAGGCTGAAGCTTTCTTT
-	TRBD2	TRBV30	TRBJ2-7	CALLRGGSYEQYF	TGTGCCTTACTCCGGGGGGGCTCCTACGAGCAGTACTTC
-	-	TRBV9	TRBJ1-2	CASSTSRGGLRGYGYTF	TGTGCCAGCAGCACCTCCCGCGGGGGCTTACGTGGGTATGGCTACACCTTC
-	-	TRBV6-1	TRBJ1-2	CASSEGGPYGYTF	TGTGCCAGCAGTGAGGGGGGGCCTTATGGCTACACCTTC
-	-	TRBV9	TRBJ2-1	CASSPPSYNEQFF	TGTGCCAGCAGCCCTCCCTCCTACAATGAGCAGTTCTTC
-	-	TRBV28	TRBJ1-4	CASSFESRSQANEKLFF	TGTGCCAGCAGTTTCGAGTCCCGGTCCCAAGCTAATGAAAAACTGTTTTTT
-	-	TRBV19	TRBJ2-2	CASSLSRYDTGELFF	TGTGCCAGTAGTTTGAGTCGGTATGACACCGGGGAGCTGTTTTTT
-	TRBD1	TRBV30	TRBJ1-2	CAWSGTGYYGYTF	TGTGCCTGGAGTGGGACAGGGTACTATGGCTACACCTTC
-	-	TRBV6-5	TRBJ2-4	CASSPGTRGLNIQYF	TGTGCCAGCAGCCCCGGGACTCGGGGTTTGAACATTCAGTACTTC
-	TRBD1	TRBV6-5	TRBJ1-1	CASSQTGGSTEAFF	TGTGCCAGCAGTCAGACAGGGGGCAGCACTGAAGCTTTCTTT
-	TRBD1	TRBV6-5	TRBJ1-5	CASSYLAGGQPQHF	TGTGCCAGCAGTTACTTGGCAGGGGGACAGCCCCAGCATTTT
-	TRBD1	TRBV5-4	TRBJ1-2	CASSRDRGAGYTF	TGTGCCAGCAGCCGAGACAGGGGAGCTGGCTACACCTTC
-	-	TRBV5-1	TRBJ1-4	CASSLAAGPEKLFF	TGCGCCAGCAGCTTGGCGGCAGGGCCTGAAAAACTGTTTTTT
-	-	TRBV21-1	TRBJ2-3	CASSKGSGPDTQYF	TGTGCCAGCAGCAAAGGGTCAGGGCCAGATACGCAGTATTTT
-	-	TRBV7-2	TRBJ1-3	CASSLQGSGNTIYF	TGTGCCAGCAGCTTACAGGGAAGTGGAAACACCATATATTTT
-	-	TRBV18	TRBJ1-2	CASSPIGGGDGYTF	TGTGCCAGCTCACCCATAGGGGGTGGAGATGGCTACACCTTC
once	TRBD1	TRBV6-1	TRBJ1-4	CASSEGGTGKEKLFF	TGTGCCAGCAGTGAGGGCGGGACAGGGAAAGAAAAACTGTTTTTT
once	TRBD2	TRBV4-3	TRBJ2-1	CASSQDSGGYNEQFF	TGCGCCAGCAGCCAAGATAGCGGGGGCTACAATGAGCAGTTCTTC
once	TRBD2	TRBV2	TRBJ2-3	CASRAPTSGGDYAQYF	TGTGCCAGCAGGGCACCCACTAGCGGGGGGGACTATGCGCAGTATTTT
-	TRBD1	TRBV19	TRBJ2-6	CASSAGQGGTNVLTF	TGTGCCAGTAGTGCGGGACAGGGAGGGACCAACGTCCTGACTTTC
few	-	TRBV20-1	TRBJ1-5	CSVGGQHF	TGCAGTGTGGGGGGACAGCATTTT
-	-	TRBV9	TRBJ2-5	CASSPGGRTQYF	TGTGCCAGCAGCCCCGGGGGGCGGACCCAGTACTTC
-	-	TRBV11-1	TRBJ2-1	CASSFLLQELSYNEQFF	TGTGCCAGCAGCTTTCTCCTACAGGAATTGTCCTACAATGAGCAGTTCTTC
-	-	TRBV19	TRBJ2-7	CASSTTYLSYEQYF	TGTGCCAGTAGTACAACATACCTCTCCTACGAGCAGTACTTC
-	TRBD1	TRBV4-3	TRBJ1-2	CASSPQTGFPNYGYTF	TGCGCCAGCAGCCCACAGACAGGGTTTCCTAACTATGGCTACACCTTC
-	TRBD2	TRBV6-5	TRBJ2-7	CASSYSRLAEYEQYF	TGTGCCAGCAGTTACTCTCGGCTAGCGGAATACGAGCAGTACTTC
-	-	TRBV4-1	TRBJ1-5	CASSRSGGNQPQHF	TGCGCCAGCAGTCGCTCGGGGGGCAATCAGCCCCAGCATTTT
-	-	TRBV7-9	TRBJ1-1	CASSLDFYTRRRNTEAFF	TGTGCCAGCAGCTTAGATTTCTACACCAGAAGGAGGAACACTGAAGCTTTCTTT
few	-	TRBV5-1	TRBJ1-2	CASSAGNPNYGYTF	TGCGCCAGCAGCGCAGGGAATCCGAACTATGGCTACACCTTC
-	TRBD1	TRBV29-1	TRBJ1-2	CSVRDSNYGYTF	TGCAGCGTCCGGGACAGCAACTATGGCTACACCTTC
-	TRBD1	TRBV7-2	TRBJ2-7	CASSTRTGGIIGEQYF	TGTGCCAGCAGCACCCGGACAGGGGGCATCATTGGCGAGCAGTACTTC
-	TRBD1	TRBV7-2	TRBJ2-3	CASSSLGQGILDTQYF	TGTGCCAGCAGCTCCCTCGGACAGGGGATATTAGATACGCAGTATTTT
once	-	TRBV28	TRBJ2-5	CASSLYPGLETQYF	TGTGCCAGCAGTTTATATCCAGGGTTAGAGACCCAGTACTTC
-	TRBD2	TRBV28	TRBJ2-1	CASSGLAGSNEQFF	TGTGCCAGCAGCGGACTAGCGGGAAGCAATGAGCAGTTCTTC
-	TRBD1	TRBV23-1	TRBJ1-2	CASSQSRDRGNGYTF	TGCGCCAGCAGTCAATCGAGAGACAGGGGGAACGGCTACACCTTC
once	-	TRBV29-1	TRBJ2-2	CSVDQGNTGELFF	TGCAGCGTTGACCAGGGGAACACCGGGGAGCTGTTTTTT
-	-	TRBV19	TRBJ1-2	CASSDRPRDTLYGYTF	TGTGCCAGTAGTGATAGGCCCCGGGACACCCTGTATGGCTACACCTTC
-	-	TRBV5-1	TRBJ2-2	CASNGGTNTGELFF	TGCGCCAGCAACGGGGGAACGAACACCGGGGAGCTGTTTTTT
-	-	TRBV28	TRBJ2-7	CASSWGRGTYEQYF	TGTGCCAGCAGCTGGGGCAGGGGCACCTACGAGCAGTACTTC
-	TRBD1	TRBV29-1	TRBJ1-4	CSVEDPGQGREKLFF	TGCAGCGTTGAAGATCCCGGACAGGGAAGGGAAAAACTGTTTTTT
once	-	TRBV5-1	TRBJ2-5	CASSSGVGGQETQYF	TGCGCCAGCAGCTCGGGGGTGGGGGGCCAAGAGACCCAGTACTTC
-	-	TRBV7-2	TRBJ2-7	CASSLGGVGYQYF	TGTGCCAGCAGCTTAGGGGGGGTGGGCTACCAGTACTTC
-	-	TRBV9	TRBJ2-5	CASSVMDGGLFQETQYF	TGTGCCAGCAGCGTAATGGACGGGGGATTGTTTCAAGAGACCCAGTACTTC